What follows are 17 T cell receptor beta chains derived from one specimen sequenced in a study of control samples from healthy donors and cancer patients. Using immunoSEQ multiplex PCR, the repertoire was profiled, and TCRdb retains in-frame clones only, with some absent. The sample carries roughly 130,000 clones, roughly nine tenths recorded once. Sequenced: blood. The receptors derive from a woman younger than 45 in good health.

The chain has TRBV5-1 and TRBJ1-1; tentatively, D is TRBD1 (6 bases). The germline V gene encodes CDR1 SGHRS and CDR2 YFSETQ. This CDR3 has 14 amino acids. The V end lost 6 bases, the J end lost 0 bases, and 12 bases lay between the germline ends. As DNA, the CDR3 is TGCGCCAGCACCCCGGACAGCCTGAACACTGAAGCTTTCTTT. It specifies CASTPDSLNTEAFF.

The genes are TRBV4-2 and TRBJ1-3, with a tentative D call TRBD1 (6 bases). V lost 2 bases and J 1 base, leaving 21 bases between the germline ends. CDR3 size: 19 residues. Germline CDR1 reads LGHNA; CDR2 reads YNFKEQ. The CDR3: CASSQRVRIQGLSGNTIYF. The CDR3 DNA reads TGTGCCAGCAGCCAACGAGTAAGGATACAGGGATTATCTGGAAACACCATATATTTT.

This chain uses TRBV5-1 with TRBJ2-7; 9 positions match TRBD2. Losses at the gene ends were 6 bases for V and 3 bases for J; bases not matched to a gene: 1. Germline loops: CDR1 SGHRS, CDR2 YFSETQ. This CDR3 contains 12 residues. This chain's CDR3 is CASNSGSYEQYF. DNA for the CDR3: TGCGCCAGCAATAGCGGGAGCTACGAGCAGTACTTC.

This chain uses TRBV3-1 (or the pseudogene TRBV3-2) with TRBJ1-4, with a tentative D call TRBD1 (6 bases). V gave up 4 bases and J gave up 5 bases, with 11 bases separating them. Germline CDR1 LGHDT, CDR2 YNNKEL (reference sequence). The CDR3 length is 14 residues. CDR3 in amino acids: CASSLGGGNEKLFF. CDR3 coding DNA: TGTGCCAGCAGCCTCGGCGGGGGCAATGAAAAACTGTTTTTT.

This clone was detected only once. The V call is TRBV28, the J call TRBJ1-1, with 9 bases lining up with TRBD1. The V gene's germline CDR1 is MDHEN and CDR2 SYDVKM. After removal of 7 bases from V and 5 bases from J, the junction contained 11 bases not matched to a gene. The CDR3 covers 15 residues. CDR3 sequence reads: CASILQGAPRTEAFF. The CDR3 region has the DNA TGTGCCAGCATACTACAGGGGGCGCCCCGTACTGAAGCTTTCTTT.

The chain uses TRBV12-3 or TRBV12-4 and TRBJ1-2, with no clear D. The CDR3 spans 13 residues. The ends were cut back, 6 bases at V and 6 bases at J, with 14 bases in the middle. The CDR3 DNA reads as TGTGCCAGCAGGCTAGACAAAGCAGATGGCTACACCTTC. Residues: CASRLDKADGYTF.

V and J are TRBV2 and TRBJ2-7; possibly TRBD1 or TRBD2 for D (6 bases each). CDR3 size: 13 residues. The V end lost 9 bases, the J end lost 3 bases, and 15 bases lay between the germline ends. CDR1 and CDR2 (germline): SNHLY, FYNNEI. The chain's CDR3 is CARGRGGLYEQYF. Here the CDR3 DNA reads TGTGCCAGGGGGCGAGGGGGGCTCTACGAGCAGTACTTC.

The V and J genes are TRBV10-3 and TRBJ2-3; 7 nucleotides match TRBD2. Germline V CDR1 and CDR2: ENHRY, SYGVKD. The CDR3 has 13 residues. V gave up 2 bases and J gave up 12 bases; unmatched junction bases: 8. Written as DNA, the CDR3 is TGTGCCATCAGTGAGGACCGGGGGGAGCAACAGTATTTT. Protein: CAISEDRGEQQYF.

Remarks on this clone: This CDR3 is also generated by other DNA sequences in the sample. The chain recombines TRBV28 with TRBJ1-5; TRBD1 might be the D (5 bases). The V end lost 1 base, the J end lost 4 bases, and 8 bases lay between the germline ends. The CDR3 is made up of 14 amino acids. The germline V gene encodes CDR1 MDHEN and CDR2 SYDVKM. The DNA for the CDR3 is TGTGCCAGCAGTTTATTTCGGGGGAATCAGCCCCAGCATTTT. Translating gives CASSLFRGNQPQHF.

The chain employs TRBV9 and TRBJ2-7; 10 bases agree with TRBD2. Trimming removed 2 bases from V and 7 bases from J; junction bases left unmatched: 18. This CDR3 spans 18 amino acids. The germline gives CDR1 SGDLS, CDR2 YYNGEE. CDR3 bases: TGTGCCAGCAGCGTCTCCGGGACTAGCGTCGCACAAGGGGGGGAGCAGTACTTC. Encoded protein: CASSVSGTSVAQGGEQYF.

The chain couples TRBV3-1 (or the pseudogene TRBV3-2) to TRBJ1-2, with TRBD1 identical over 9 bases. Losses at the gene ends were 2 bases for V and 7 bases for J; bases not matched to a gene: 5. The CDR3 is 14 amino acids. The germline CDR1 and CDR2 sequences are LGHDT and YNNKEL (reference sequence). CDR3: CASSQQQGAAGYTF. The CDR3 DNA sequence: TGTGCCAGCAGCCAACAACAGGGGGCGGCTGGCTACACCTTC.

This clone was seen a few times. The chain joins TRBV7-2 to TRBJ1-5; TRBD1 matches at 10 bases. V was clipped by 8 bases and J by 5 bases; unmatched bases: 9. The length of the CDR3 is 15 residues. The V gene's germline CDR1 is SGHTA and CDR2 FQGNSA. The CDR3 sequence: CASSYRDRGYQPQHF. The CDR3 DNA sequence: TGTGCCAGCTCCTACCGGGACAGGGGCTATCAGCCCCAGCATTTT.

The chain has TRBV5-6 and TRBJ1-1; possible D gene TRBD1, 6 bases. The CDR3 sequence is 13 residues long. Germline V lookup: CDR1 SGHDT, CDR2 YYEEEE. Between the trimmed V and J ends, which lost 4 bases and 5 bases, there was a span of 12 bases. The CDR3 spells CASSLDRLTEAFF. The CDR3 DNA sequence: TGTGCCAGCAGCCTTGACAGGCTTACTGAAGCTTTCTTT.

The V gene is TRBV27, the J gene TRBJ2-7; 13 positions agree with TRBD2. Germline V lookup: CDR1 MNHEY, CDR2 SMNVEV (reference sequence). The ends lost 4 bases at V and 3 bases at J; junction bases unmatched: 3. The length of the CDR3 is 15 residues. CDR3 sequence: CASSSRTSGSYEQYF. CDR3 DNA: TGTGCCAGCAGTTCCAGGACTAGCGGGAGCTACGAGCAGTACTTC.

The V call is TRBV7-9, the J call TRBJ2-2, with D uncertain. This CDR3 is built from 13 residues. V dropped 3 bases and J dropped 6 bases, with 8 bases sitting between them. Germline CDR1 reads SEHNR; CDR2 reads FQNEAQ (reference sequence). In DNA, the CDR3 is TGTGCCAGCAGCTTCCCCCAGCCCGGGGAGCTGTTTTTT. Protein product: CASSFPQPGELFF.

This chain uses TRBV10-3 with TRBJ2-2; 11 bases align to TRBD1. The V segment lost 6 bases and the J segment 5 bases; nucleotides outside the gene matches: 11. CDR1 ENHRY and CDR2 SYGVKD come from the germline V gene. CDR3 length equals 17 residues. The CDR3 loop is CAISPGTGGFGTGELFF. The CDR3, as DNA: TGTGCCATCAGCCCCGGGACAGGGGGTTTTGGGACCGGGGAGCTGTTTTTT.

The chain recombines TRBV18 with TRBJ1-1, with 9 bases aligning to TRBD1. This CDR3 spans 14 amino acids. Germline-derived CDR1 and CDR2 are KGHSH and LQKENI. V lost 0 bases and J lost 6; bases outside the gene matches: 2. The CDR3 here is CASSPPGQGSEAFF. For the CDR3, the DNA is TGTGCCAGCTCACCACCGGGACAGGGATCTGAAGCTTTCTTT.